This is a list of T cell receptor beta chains from one sample in a study of blood T cells in healthy people across ages. TCRdb processed the 5' RACE reads anew with MiXCR; each CDR3 protein has one entry. The sample carries around 990,000 distinct CDR3 sequences, roughly two fifths recorded once. The sample comprised blood. The receptors originated from a man younger than 35 in good health. Each CDR3 is given with its conserved first and last residue. D genes are given only for firm matches. Only part of the rows carry a size: once, few, many, or a class if the clone is expanded.

>-|-|TRBJ1-2|TRBV27
TGTGCCAGCAGTCTCGACGGGGTTCGCTACACCTTC
CASSLDGVRYTF
>few|TRBD1|TRBJ1-1|TRBV20-1
TGCAGTGCTAGAATCCACAGGGGTTCTACCCTGAGAACTGAAGCTTTCTTT
CSARIHRGSTLRTEAFF
>many|TRBD1|TRBJ2-7|TRBV6-5
TGTGCCAGCAGTTACGCCGGGACAGAAACCTACGAGCAGTACTTC
CASSYAGTETYEQYF
>-|-|TRBJ1-2|TRBV20-1
TGCAGTGCTCTACCCCGTCGGGTTGGCTACACCTTC
CSALPRRVGYTF
>-|-|TRBJ1-2|TRBV6-5
TGTGCCAGCAGTTACTCGCAACGGGGCTATGGCTACACCTTC
CASSYSQRGYGYTF
>-|-|TRBJ1-6|TRBV12-3/TRBV12-4
TGTGCCAGCAGTCCCCGTGGGGGGACGGCCCTCCACTTT
CASSPRGGTALHF
>-|TRBD1|TRBJ1-4|TRBV11-2
TGTGCCAGCAGCTTAGGGGGTTTGTCGGTGACAGGGCTGTTTTTT
CASSLGGLSVTGLFF
>-|TRBD1|TRBJ1-1|TRBV5-4
TGTGCCAGCAGCGGTGACAGGGGGAAGAACACTGAAGCTTTCTTT
CASSGDRGKNTEAFF
>few|-|TRBJ1-6|TRBV20-1
TGCAGTGCTAGGCCTGGATTGGGACCTAATTCACCCCTCCACTTT
CSARPGLGPNSPLHF
>few|-|TRBJ2-3|TRBV2
TGTGCCAGCAGTGAACGGGGGATTAGGACAGATACGCAGTATTTT
CASSERGIRTDTQYF
>many|-|TRBJ2-3|TRBV4-3
TGCGCCAGCAGCCCGAGAAGGCAAGATACGCAGTATTTT
CASSPRRQDTQYF
>-|-|TRBJ1-5|TRBV28
TGTGCCAGTCAGAGGGGGGGCGTAAATCAGCCCCAGCATTTT
CASQRGGVNQPQHF
>-|-|TRBJ1-1|TRBV7-2
TGTGCCAGCAGCCCTAGAGAACGGGGACCGAACACTGAAGCTTTCTTT
CASSPRERGPNTEAFF
>-|-|TRBJ1-5|TRBV6-5
TGTGCCAGCAGTCCGCTGCAATATAATCAGCCCCAGCATTTT
CASSPLQYNQPQHF
>-|-|TRBJ1-2|TRBV24-1
TGTGCCACCAGTGATCCCGGGACAACGGACGGCTACACCTTC
CATSDPGTTDGYTF
>-|-|TRBJ1-2|TRBV4-1
TGCGCCAGCAGCCAAGGTCCCGTCGCTCGAGGCGGCTACACCTTC
CASSQGPVARGGYTF
>-|TRBD2|TRBJ2-1|TRBV2
TGTGCCAGCAGTGAAGCGCTTCGGCCTAGCGGGGGGACTTCAAGCTCCTACAATGAGCAGTTCTTC
CASSEALRPSGGTSSSYNEQFF